The rows below give T cell receptor beta chains drawn from one sample of a study of blood T cell repertoires in COVID-19. Sequencing used immunoSEQ multiplex PCR; TCRdb keeps in-frame clones, though not all of them. This table holds 250,000 to 350,000 clones, about 90% found once. The sequenced material came from peripheral blood. The source is a woman aged 45-60 years who had recovered from COVID-19. Both conserved end residues are part of each CDR3. The D gene is left open where the match is weak. Not all rows give a size; the values are once, few, many and, for expanded clones, a class.

clone size: NA
J gene: TRBJ2-1
D gene: TRBD2
V gene: TRBV20-1
CDR3 protein: CSASRTLAGIGLFF
CDR3 DNA: TGCAGTGCTAGTAGGACCCTAGCGGGAATCGGGCTTTTCTTC

clone size: NA
J gene: TRBJ1-1
D gene: TRBD1
V gene: TRBV7-9
CDR3 protein: CASSLVGTVTEAFF
CDR3 DNA: TGTGCCAGCAGCTTAGTCGGGACAGTCACTGAAGCTTTCTTT

clone size: NA
J gene: TRBJ1-2
D gene: TRBD1
V gene: TRBV6-2/TRBV6-3
CDR3 protein: CASSWDRGMGYGYTF
CDR3 DNA: TGTGCCAGCAGTTGGGACAGGGGAATGGGATATGGCTACACCTTC

clone size: NA
J gene: TRBJ1-2
D gene: NA
V gene: TRBV9
CDR3 protein: CASQSHSFNYGYTF
CDR3 DNA: TGTGCCAGTCAGAGCCACAGTTTTAACTATGGCTACACCTTC

clone size: NA
J gene: TRBJ1-2
D gene: NA
V gene: TRBV5-6
CDR3 protein: CASSSPGEGNYGYTF
CDR3 DNA: TGTGCCAGCAGCTCTCCAGGGGAGGGTAACTATGGCTACACCTTC

clone size: few
J gene: TRBJ1-2
D gene: NA
V gene: TRBV5-4
CDR3 protein: CASSLDWTPNYGYTF
CDR3 DNA: TGTGCCAGCAGCTTGGATTGGACTCCTAACTATGGCTACACCTTC

clone size: NA
J gene: TRBJ1-1
D gene: NA
V gene: TRBV11-2
CDR3 protein: CASSSHRNTEAFF
CDR3 DNA: TGTGCCAGCAGCTCCCATAGAAACACTGAAGCTTTCTTT

clone size: NA
J gene: TRBJ2-3
D gene: TRBD2
V gene: TRBV15
CDR3 protein: CATSRDGSGRTDTQYF
CDR3 DNA: TGTGCCACCAGCAGAGATGGGAGCGGGAGGACAGATACGCAGTATTTT

clone size: NA
J gene: TRBJ1-1
D gene: NA
V gene: TRBV30
CDR3 protein: CAWSSLTVNTEAFF
CDR3 DNA: TGTGCCTGGAGTTCCTTGACAGTGAACACTGAAGCTTTCTTT

clone size: NA
J gene: TRBJ2-2
D gene: NA
V gene: TRBV6-1
CDR3 protein: CASSGRGTGYTGELFF
CDR3 DNA: TGTGCCAGCAGTGGTCGAGGTACTGGGTACACCGGGGAGCTGTTTTTT

clone size: few
J gene: TRBJ1-5
D gene: NA
V gene: TRBV6-2/TRBV6-3
CDR3 protein: CASSPHQVAQPQHF
CDR3 DNA: TGTGCCAGCAGCCCCCACCAGGTGGCTCAGCCCCAGCATTTT

clone size: NA
J gene: TRBJ2-7
D gene: NA
V gene: TRBV5-6
CDR3 protein: CASSFLDSTREQYF
CDR3 DNA: TGTGCCAGCAGCTTCTTGGACAGCACAAGAGAGCAGTACTTC

clone size: NA
J gene: TRBJ2-4
D gene: NA
V gene: TRBV5-4
CDR3 protein: CASSLGTAQTDIQYF
CDR3 DNA: TGTGCCAGCAGCTTGGGGACAGCCCAGACGGACATTCAGTACTTC

clone size: NA
J gene: TRBJ1-1
D gene: NA
V gene: TRBV15
CDR3 protein: CATSRGRTMNTEAFF
CDR3 DNA: TGTGCCACCAGCAGAGGACGGACTATGAACACTGAAGCTTTCTTT

clone size: NA
J gene: TRBJ1-2
D gene: NA
V gene: TRBV9
CDR3 protein: CASSRWEGANYGYTF
CDR3 DNA: TGTGCCAGCAGCCGATGGGAGGGTGCGAACTATGGCTACACCTTC

clone size: once
J gene: TRBJ2-5
D gene: NA
V gene: TRBV7-9
CDR3 protein: CASSLGRERGETQYF
CDR3 DNA: TGTGCCAGCAGCTTAGGAAGGGAGAGAGGAGAGACCCAGTACTTC

clone size: NA
J gene: TRBJ1-1
D gene: NA
V gene: TRBV29-1
CDR3 protein: CSVSPAMDTEAFF
CDR3 DNA: TGCAGCGTTTCTCCCGCTATGGACACTGAAGCTTTCTTT